This is a list of T cell receptor beta chains from one sample in a study of blood T cell repertoires in COVID-19. Method: immunoSEQ multiplex PCR; TCRdb's copy keeps in-frame clones and lacks some. The repertoire holds more than 150,000 clones, with around 92% as singletons. The sequencing input was peripheral blood. These receptors were collected from a man aged 55 to 70 with acute or convalescent COVID-19. CDR3s include the opening cysteine and the closing phenylalanine or tryptophan. D genes are given only for firm matches.

cdr3_length d_call j_call v_call cdr3_nt cdr3_aa
16 . TRBJ2-1 TRBV5-1 TGCGCCAGCAGCTTGGGCCAGGGCAGGATTGGGAATGAGCAGTTCTTC CASSLGQGRIGNEQFF
15 . TRBJ2-1 TRBV15 TGTGCCACCAGCAGGGGGGGTTTGGCGGACAATGAGCAGTTCTTC CATSRGGLADNEQFF
12 . TRBJ1-6 TRBV7-9 TGTGCCACCTCCCGGGAGAGTTCACCCCTCCACTTT CATSRESSPLHF
15 . TRBJ1-3 TRBV7-2 TGTGCCAGCAGCCCGACAGTGAGCTCTGGAAACACCATATATTTT CASSPTVSSGNTIYF
16 . TRBJ1-2 TRBV9 TGTGCCAGCAGCGCAACCGGGAACAGCAACGGGGTTGGCTACACCTTC CASSATGNSNGVGYTF
13 . TRBJ1-1 TRBV14 TGTGCCAGCAGCCAAGATGGGCGTACTGAAGCTTTCTTT CASSQDGRTEAFF
16 . TRBJ2-3 TRBV11-1 TGTGCCAGCAGCTACGTTGGGGGCCCTAGCACAGATACGCAGTATTTT CASSYVGGPSTDTQYF
13 . TRBJ1-1 TRBV6-2/TRBV6-3 TGTGCCAGCAGTTCGAACAGGAACACTGAAGCTTTCTTT CASSSNRNTEAFF
13 . TRBJ1-1 TRBV4-3 TGCGCCAGCAGCCAAGGAAGAGGAACTGAAGCTTTCTTT CASSQGRGTEAFF
15 TRBD2 TRBJ2-2 TRBV19 TGTGCCAGTAGTATGGGGCGGGGGGTCACCGGGGAGCTGTTTTTT CASSMGRGVTGELFF
15 . TRBJ2-3 TRBV21-1 TGTGCCAGCATCCTTAGGACTAGCGATTCAGATACGCAGTATTTT CASILRTSDSDTQYF
13 . TRBJ1-4 TRBV12-3/TRBV12-4 TGTGCCAGCAGTTGGGGGAGGCACGAAAAACTGTTTTTT CASSWGRHEKLFF
15 TRBD1 TRBJ1-5 TRBV6-1 TGTGCCAGCAGTGAAAGGGAGACAGGGGATCAGCCCCAGCATTTT CASSERETGDQPQHF
17 . TRBJ1-1 TRBV2 TGTGCCAGCAGTTTGACAACCTCGCGGGGGGCGAACACTGAAGCTTTCTTT CASSLTTSRGANTEAFF